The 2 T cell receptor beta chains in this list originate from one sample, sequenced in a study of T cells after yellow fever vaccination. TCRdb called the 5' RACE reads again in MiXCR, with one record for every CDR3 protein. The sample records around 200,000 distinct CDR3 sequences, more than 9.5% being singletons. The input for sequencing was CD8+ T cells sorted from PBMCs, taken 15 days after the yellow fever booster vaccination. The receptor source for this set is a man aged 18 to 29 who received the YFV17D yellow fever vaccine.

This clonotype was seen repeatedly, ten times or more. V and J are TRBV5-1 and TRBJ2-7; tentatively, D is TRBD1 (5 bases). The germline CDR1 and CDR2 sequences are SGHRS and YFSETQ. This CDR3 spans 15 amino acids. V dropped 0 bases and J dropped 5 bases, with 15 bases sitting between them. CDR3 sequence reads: CASSLEGQGSDEQYV. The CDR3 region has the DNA TGCGCCAGCAGCTTGGAAGGGCAGGGCAGCGACGAGCAGTACGTC.

The CDR3 sequence: CASSPKDKSSYEQYF. In DNA form, the CDR3 reads TGTGCCAGCAGCCCAAAGGACAAGAGCTCCTACGAGCAGTACTTC. This chain joins TRBV7-2 and TRBJ2-7; D perhaps matches TRBD1 (5 bases). This CDR3 contains 15 residues. The germline gives CDR1 SGHTA, CDR2 FQGNSA. The V gene lost 5 bases and the J gene lost 0 bases, with 14 bases spanning the gap.